The TCR beta chain described here comes from a study of cytomegalovirus exposure and HLA in healthy donors. General study points: Researchers catalogued roughly 150 TCR beta chains as cytomegalovirus-associated. Upon later analysis, TCR association rates were observed to vary by HLA locus, being highest for DRB1 and lowest for HLA-C. Later examination showed HLA-associated TCR beta chains had greater clonal expansion than equally common others. Exclusion applied to some V segments, including TRBV6-2 and TRBV6-3, as they were indistinguishable.

V lost 6 bases to trimming and J lost 1 base, with 12 bases between them. Germline lookup yields CDR1 LNHNV and CDR2 YYDKDF (reference sequence). This CDR3 region has 14 residues. Comment on this clone: Antigen specificity is unknown.

Primers included in the PCR were 60 Vbeta and 13 Jbeta primers. Clones were sequenced by immunoSEQ multiplex PCR, and TCRdb holds only the in-frame ones, with some missing. The table shows around 200,000 clones, with 70% occurring only once. The origin of this receptor is a man aged 35-49 years in good health and CMV-seropositive. Sequencing was performed on PBMCs. The chain couples TRBV15 to TRBJ1-2; no definite D call. The CDR3 DNA is TGTGCCACCAGTTCCGCGGCCTTTAACTATGGCTACACCTTC. Protein sequence: CATSSAAFNYGYTF.